Listed below are T cell receptor beta chains from one sample, sequenced in a study of blood T cell repertoires in COVID-19. Assay: immunoSEQ multiplex PCR; the TCRdb copy retains only in-frame clones and omits some. In the table there are 450,000 or so clones, about 92% of which are singletons. Sequencing was done on a sample of PBMCs or T cells enriched from blood (not recorded which). These receptors were collected from a young man who had recovered from COVID-19. Each CDR3 is given with its conserved first and last residue. The order of the fields is J gene, clone size, D gene, V gene, CDR3 DNA, CDR3 protein. D genes are given only for firm matches. Clone sizes are given selectively: once, few, many, or a class where the clone is expanded.

J: TRBJ2-7; size: .; D: TRBD2; V: TRBV5-1; DNA: TGCGCCAGCAGCCCTGGGGGAGGGCAGGCCCCCTACGAGCAGTACTTC; CDR3: CASSPGGGQAPYEQYF
J: TRBJ1-2; size: .; D: .; V: TRBV5-4; DNA: TGTGCCAGCAGCTCCCCTGACAGGCCCTATGGCTACACCTTC; CDR3: CASSSPDRPYGYTF
J: TRBJ1-2; size: .; D: TRBD1; V: TRBV28; DNA: TGTGCCAGCAGAGGACAGGGGGCGGGAGGCTACACCTTC; CDR3: CASRGQGAGGYTF
J: TRBJ1-5; size: .; D: .; V: TRBV2; DNA: TGTGCCAGCAGGGGCTTGGTGGGTCCCCAGCATTTT; CDR3: CASRGLVGPQHF
J: TRBJ1-2; size: .; D: .; V: TRBV7-2; DNA: TGTGCCAGCAGCCCCTGGGCCAGCTCATCTAACTATGGCTACACCTTC; CDR3: CASSPWASSSNYGYTF
J: TRBJ1-5; size: .; D: .; V: TRBV6-1; DNA: TGTGCCAGCAGTGAATCAGGGGGCAATCAGCCCCAGCATTTT; CDR3: CASSESGGNQPQHF
J: TRBJ2-7; size: .; D: TRBD2; V: TRBV5-1; DNA: TGCGCCAGCAGCCCCTCCGGGACTAGCGGGTACGAGCAGTACTTC; CDR3: CASSPSGTSGYEQYF
J: TRBJ1-6; size: .; D: .; V: TRBV5-5; DNA: TGTGCCAGCAGCTTGGCGCAGGGAATGGATTCACCCCTCCACTTT; CDR3: CASSLAQGMDSPLHF
J: TRBJ1-6; size: .; D: TRBD1; V: TRBV5-1; DNA: TGCGCCAGCATGCAGGGGGGAGTGGATTCACCCCTCCACTTT; CDR3: CASMQGGVDSPLHF
J: TRBJ1-1; size: .; D: TRBD1; V: TRBV12-5; DNA: TGTGCTAGTGGTCCCCGGGACAGGGCTACTTTGAACACTGAAGCTTTCTTT; CDR3: CASGPRDRATLNTEAFF
J: TRBJ1-5; size: .; D: TRBD1; V: TRBV10-3; DNA: TGTGCCATCAGTACAGGGGAGATCAATCAGCCCCAGCATTTT; CDR3: CAISTGEINQPQHF
J: TRBJ1-4; size: .; D: TRBD1; V: TRBV11-3; DNA: TGTGCCAGCAGCCCAGACAGGGTAAAGGAAAAACTGTTTTTT; CDR3: CASSPDRVKEKLFF
J: TRBJ2-7; size: once; D: .; V: TRBV30; DNA: TGTGCCTGGAGTGGGAGGCGGACGCTTTCCTACGAGCAGTACTTC; CDR3: CAWSGRRTLSYEQYF
J: TRBJ1-1; size: .; D: TRBD1; V: TRBV27; DNA: TGTGCCAGCAGTTTACCGGGACAGGAAGCTTTCTTT; CDR3: CASSLPGQEAFF
J: TRBJ2-5; size: .; D: .; V: TRBV7-3; DNA: TGTGCCAGCAGCTTAGCTCGGGGATCCCAAGAGACCCAGTACTTC; CDR3: CASSLARGSQETQYF
J: TRBJ2-1; size: .; D: TRBD2; V: TRBV5-1; DNA: TGCGCCAGCAGTCCGGGACTAGTCGGCAATGAGCAGTTCTTC; CDR3: CASSPGLVGNEQFF
J: TRBJ2-1; size: .; D: .; V: TRBV28; DNA: TGTGCCAGCAGCGGTCTGGGAGATGTGGACAATGAGCAGTTCTTC; CDR3: CASSGLGDVDNEQFF
J: TRBJ2-6; size: few; D: TRBD1; V: TRBV11-2; DNA: TGTGCCAGCAGCGTGACAGGGGCTGGGGCCAACGTCCTGACTTTC; CDR3: CASSVTGAGANVLTF
J: TRBJ2-1; size: few; D: .; V: TRBV5-4; DNA: TGTGCCAGCAGCTTGGGGTTCCGTCGCCTATCCTACAATGAGCAGTTCTTC; CDR3: CASSLGFRRLSYNEQFF
J: TRBJ2-3; size: .; D: .; V: TRBV2; DNA: TGTGCCAGCAGTGAAGAAAGGAGGCAGTATTTT; CDR3: CASSEERRQYF
J: TRBJ1-3; size: .; D: .; V: TRBV7-6; DNA: TGTGCCAGCAGCTTAGGTCAGGGTCTCGAAAACACCATATATTTT; CDR3: CASSLGQGLENTIYF
J: TRBJ2-3; size: .; D: TRBD2; V: TRBV7-6; DNA: TGTGCCAGCAGCCCCAAGACTAGCGGGAGGGTAGATACGCAGTATTTT; CDR3: CASSPKTSGRVDTQYF
J: TRBJ1-1; size: .; D: .; V: TRBV11-3; DNA: TGTGCCAGCAGCCCCGAGGGGGTCACTGAAGCTTTCTTT; CDR3: CASSPEGVTEAFF
J: TRBJ1-5; size: .; D: .; V: TRBV28; DNA: TGTGCCAGCAGTTCCCCTCCAGCAGGGCCCCAGCATTTT; CDR3: CASSSPPAGPQHF
J: TRBJ1-2; size: .; D: TRBD1; V: TRBV7-9; DNA: TGTGCCAGCAGCTTCGACAGGGGGTTTGACGGCTACACCTTC; CDR3: CASSFDRGFDGYTF
J: TRBJ1-5; size: .; D: .; V: TRBV19; DNA: TGTGCCAGTAGTATAGGGGGCGCGGGGAATCAGCCCCAGCATTTT; CDR3: CASSIGGAGNQPQHF
J: TRBJ2-2; size: .; D: TRBD2; V: TRBV2; DNA: TGTGCCAGCAGTGGGGGACTAGTCCCCGGGGAGCTGTTTTTT; CDR3: CASSGGLVPGELFF
J: TRBJ1-6; size: .; D: .; V: TRBV25-1; DNA: TGTGCCAGCAGTTCCCACGGGGAAAGGTCACCCCTCCACTTT; CDR3: CASSSHGERSPLHF
J: TRBJ2-2; size: .; D: .; V: TRBV3-1/TRBV3-2; DNA: TGTGCCAGCAGCCCAAACCGGGACAAAAGCATTCTGTTTTTT; CDR3: CASSPNRDKSILFF
J: TRBJ1-1; size: .; D: .; V: TRBV7-8; DNA: TGTGCCAGCAGCTCCCGAGACGGGGGGCGTGAAGCTTTCTTT; CDR3: CASSSRDGGREAFF
J: TRBJ1-5; size: .; D: TRBD1; V: TRBV10-2; DNA: TGCGCCAGCAGTCTCAGGGGGCGCGGGTATCAGCCCCAGCATTTT; CDR3: CASSLRGRGYQPQHF
J: TRBJ1-1; size: .; D: .; V: TRBV5-1; DNA: TGCGCCAGCAGCTCATTATCAACAGGGAACACTGAAGCTTTCTTT; CDR3: CASSSLSTGNTEAFF
J: TRBJ1-5; size: .; D: .; V: TRBV19; DNA: TGTGCCAGTAGTTTTGGACCGGAGGGACAGCCCCAGCATTTT; CDR3: CASSFGPEGQPQHF
J: TRBJ1-5; size: .; D: TRBD1; V: TRBV6-1; DNA: TGTGCCAGCAGTGACCCGCTCAGGGGGCGGGTTGGGCAGCCCCAGCATTTT; CDR3: CASSDPLRGRVGQPQHF
J: TRBJ1-2; size: .; D: .; V: TRBV11-3; DNA: TGTGCCAGCAGCTTGGGGGCGAACCCAAACTATGGCTACACCTTC; CDR3: CASSLGANPNYGYTF
J: TRBJ2-7; size: .; D: TRBD1; V: TRBV6-6; DNA: TGTGCCAGCAGTCTCCGCCCGACAGGGACCGGGGTTCCCTACGAGCAGTACTTC; CDR3: CASSLRPTGTGVPYEQYF
J: TRBJ2-5; size: .; D: .; V: TRBV28; DNA: TGTGCCAGCCTTGAGGCGAAGGGGGAAGAGACCCAGTACTTC; CDR3: CASLEAKGEETQYF
J: TRBJ2-2; size: .; D: .; V: TRBV19; DNA: TGTGCCAGTCACAAGGGGTGGCTGTTTTTT; CDR3: CASHKGWLFF
J: TRBJ2-7; size: .; D: .; V: TRBV9; DNA: TGTGCCAGCAGCGTAGGCCAGGCATCCTACGAGCAGTACTTC; CDR3: CASSVGQASYEQYF
J: TRBJ2-7; size: few; D: TRBD2; V: TRBV5-1; DNA: TGCGCCAGCAGCTTGGCAAGCGGGAGTGTCTACGAGCAGTACTTC; CDR3: CASSLASGSVYEQYF
J: TRBJ1-1; size: once; D: TRBD1; V: TRBV7-9; DNA: TGTGCCAGCAGCTCGAAAACAGGGGAAAGAGGGAACACTGAAGCTTTCTTT; CDR3: CASSSKTGERGNTEAFF
J: TRBJ1-3; size: .; D: TRBD1; V: TRBV5-1; DNA: TGCGCCAGCAGCGCGGACAGGGAGACTGGAAACACCATATATTTT; CDR3: CASSADRETGNTIYF
J: TRBJ2-7; size: once; D: TRBD1; V: TRBV5-1; DNA: TGCGCCAGCAGACGTGACAGGGGCCCCTACGAGCAGTACTTC; CDR3: CASRRDRGPYEQYF
J: TRBJ2-3; size: .; D: .; V: TRBV3-1/TRBV3-2; DNA: TGTGCCAGCAGCCAAGGCGCCGGGACTAGCACAGATACGCAGTATTTT; CDR3: CASSQGAGTSTDTQYF
J: TRBJ1-4; size: once; D: .; V: TRBV6-5; DNA: TGTGCCAGCAGTAACGACAGAGCAACTAATGAAAAACTGTTTTTT; CDR3: CASSNDRATNEKLFF
J: TRBJ1-1; size: .; D: TRBD1; V: TRBV18; DNA: TGTGCCAGCTCACCTATGGGACAGGACACTGAAGCTTTCTTT; CDR3: CASSPMGQDTEAFF
J: TRBJ1-6; size: .; D: .; V: TRBV3-1/TRBV3-2; DNA: TGTGCCAGCAGCCAAGAGTTTCCAGGGCTTGGTTCACCCCTCCACTTT; CDR3: CASSQEFPGLGSPLHF
J: TRBJ1-2; size: .; D: .; V: TRBV5-1; DNA: TGCGCCAGCAAATTAACAGTTACTAACTATGGCTACACCTTC; CDR3: CASKLTVTNYGYTF
J: TRBJ2-6; size: once; D: TRBD1; V: TRBV19; DNA: TGTGCCAGTAGCCATACAGGGGATGGGGCCAACGTCCTGACTTTC; CDR3: CASSHTGDGANVLTF
J: TRBJ2-1; size: .; D: TRBD2; V: TRBV7-3; DNA: TGTGCCAGCAGCGGGCGGACTAGCGACTACAATGAGCAGTTCTTC; CDR3: CASSGRTSDYNEQFF
J: TRBJ2-2; size: .; D: .; V: TRBV9; DNA: TGTGCCAGCAGCGAAGGCCCGTTAGGGGATACGACCGGGGAGCTGTTTTTT; CDR3: CASSEGPLGDTTGELFF
J: TRBJ1-5; size: .; D: .; V: TRBV9; DNA: TGTGCCAGCAGCGTAGATGGAGCTAGCAATCAGCCCCAGCATTTT; CDR3: CASSVDGASNQPQHF
J: TRBJ1-3; size: .; D: .; V: TRBV19; DNA: TGTGCCAGTACCCCGGACACTAACTCTGGAAACACCATATATTTT; CDR3: CASTPDTNSGNTIYF
J: TRBJ2-2; size: once; D: .; V: TRBV7-9; DNA: TGTGCCAGCAGCTTAGACTACATAGCCGGGGAGCTGTTTTTT; CDR3: CASSLDYIAGELFF
J: TRBJ2-3; size: .; D: .; V: TRBV10-3; DNA: TGTGCCATCAGTGAGAGTTGGGCGTTTCTAGCGCGCGAGAGAGATACGCAGTATTTT; CDR3: CAISESWAFLARERDTQYF
J: TRBJ2-1; size: .; D: .; V: TRBV21-1; DNA: TGTGCCAGCAGCAAAGCGGCGGCCGCTTGCGGGTGTGAGCAGTTCTTC; CDR3: CASSKAAAACGCEQFF
J: TRBJ1-1; size: .; D: .; V: TRBV12-3/TRBV12-4; DNA: TGTGCCAGCAGGCTCCTACAGGGACGAGCTTTCTTT; CDR3: CASRLLQGRAFF